The T cell receptor beta chain under discussion was sequenced for a study of blood T cell repertoires in COVID-19. Study at large: Sites across the United States, Italy and Spain contributed samples from acute and convalescent COVID-19. From T cells, B-cell-depleted T cells, or PBMCs came the material, which was cDNA or gDNA.

In the study's own analysis: Nucleated cell number was recorded as an estimate derived from reference gene primer amplification. Only in-frame clones appear in the TCRdb table, and some are missing; sequencing was by immunoSEQ multiplex PCR. Clone size and the V and J calls come from that table; the DNA yielded D and trimming. Seen here are 150,000 or so clones, around 81% observed once, and the top ten hold about 1.6%. Trimming cost V 5 bases and J 5 bases; bases outside gene matches: 6. This CDR3 region has 15 residues. Germline assignment: CDR1 SEHNR and CDR2 FQNEAQ (reference sequence). This TCR came from a human donor in a cohort sampled during active COVID-19. This chain links TRBV7-9 with TRBJ2-5; 12 nucleotides match TRBD2. The sequencing input was peripheral blood. The CDR3 sequence: CASSPLAGGGETQYF. CDR3 DNA sequence: TGTGCCAGCAGCCCACTAGCGGGAGGAGGGGAGACCCAGTACTTC.